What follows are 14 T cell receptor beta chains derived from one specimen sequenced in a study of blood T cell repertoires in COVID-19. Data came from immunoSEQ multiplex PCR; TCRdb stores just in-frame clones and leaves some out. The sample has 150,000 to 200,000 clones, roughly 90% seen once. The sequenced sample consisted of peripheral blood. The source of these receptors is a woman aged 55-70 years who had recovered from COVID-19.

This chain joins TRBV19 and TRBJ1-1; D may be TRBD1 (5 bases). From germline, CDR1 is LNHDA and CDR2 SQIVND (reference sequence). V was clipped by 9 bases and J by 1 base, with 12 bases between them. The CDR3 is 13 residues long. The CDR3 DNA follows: TGTGCCAGCAGGGACTCCGGGAACACTGAAGCTTTCTTT. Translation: CASRDSGNTEAFF.

CDR3 protein: CAWSVQGGTETQYF. CDR3 in DNA: TGTGCCTGGAGTGTACAGGGGGGGACGGAGACCCAGTACTTC. The chain uses TRBV30 and TRBJ2-5; weak D call: TRBD1 (8 bases). This CDR3 comprises 14 residues. CDR1 and CDR2 (germline): GTSNPN, SVGIG (reference sequence). V was pared by 0 bases and J by 5 bases, with 13 bases between.

The CDR3 nucleotides are TGTGCCAGCAACAGGGAACCCTCTGGAAACACCATATATTTT. Translating gives CASNREPSGNTIYF. The chain links TRBV2 to TRBJ1-3, with a tentative D call TRBD1 (6 bases). The CDR3 consists of 14 residues. CDR1 is SNHLY, CDR2 FYNNEI, per germline. The V end was cut by 7 bases, the J end by 0 bases, with 10 bases between.

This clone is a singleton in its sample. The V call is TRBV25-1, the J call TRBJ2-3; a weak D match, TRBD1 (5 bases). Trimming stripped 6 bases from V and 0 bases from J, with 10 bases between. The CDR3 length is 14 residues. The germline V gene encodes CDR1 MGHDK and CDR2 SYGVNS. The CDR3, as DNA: TGTGCCAGCAGAGGGGCAACTAGCACAGATACGCAGTATTTT. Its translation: CASRGATSTDTQYF.

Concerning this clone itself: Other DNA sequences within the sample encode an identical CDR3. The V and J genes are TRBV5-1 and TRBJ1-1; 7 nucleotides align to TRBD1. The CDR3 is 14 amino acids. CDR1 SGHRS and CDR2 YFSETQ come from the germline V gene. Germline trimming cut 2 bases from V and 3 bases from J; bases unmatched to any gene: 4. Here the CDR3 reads CASSLQGLDTEAFF. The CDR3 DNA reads TGCGCCAGCAGCTTACAGGGGCTGGACACTGAAGCTTTCTTT.

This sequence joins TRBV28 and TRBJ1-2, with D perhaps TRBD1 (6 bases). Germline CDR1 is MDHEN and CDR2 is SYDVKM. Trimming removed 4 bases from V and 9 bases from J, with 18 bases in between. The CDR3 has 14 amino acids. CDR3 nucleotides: TGTGCCAGCAGTTCGCCTATGGGGGGGGCTAGCTACACCTTC. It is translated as CASSSPMGGASYTF.

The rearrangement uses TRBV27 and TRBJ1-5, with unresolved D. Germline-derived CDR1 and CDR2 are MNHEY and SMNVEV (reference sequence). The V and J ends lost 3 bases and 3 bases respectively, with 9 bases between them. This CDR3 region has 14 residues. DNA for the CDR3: TGTGCCAGCAGTTTCGGGAGAGACAATCAGCCCCAGCATTTT. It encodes CASSFGRDNQPQHF.

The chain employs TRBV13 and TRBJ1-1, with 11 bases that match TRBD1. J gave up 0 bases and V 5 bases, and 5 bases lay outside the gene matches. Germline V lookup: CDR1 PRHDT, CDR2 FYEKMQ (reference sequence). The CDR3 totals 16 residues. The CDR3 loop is CASSPDRGPLNTEAFF. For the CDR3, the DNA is TGTGCCAGCAGCCCGGACAGGGGGCCTTTGAACACTGAAGCTTTCTTT.

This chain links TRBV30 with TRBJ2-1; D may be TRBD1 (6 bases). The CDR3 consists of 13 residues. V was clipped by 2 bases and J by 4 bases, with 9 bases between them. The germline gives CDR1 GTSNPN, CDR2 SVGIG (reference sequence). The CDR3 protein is CAWSWTVYNEQFF. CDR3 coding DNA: TGTGCCTGGAGTTGGACAGTGTACAATGAGCAGTTCTTC.

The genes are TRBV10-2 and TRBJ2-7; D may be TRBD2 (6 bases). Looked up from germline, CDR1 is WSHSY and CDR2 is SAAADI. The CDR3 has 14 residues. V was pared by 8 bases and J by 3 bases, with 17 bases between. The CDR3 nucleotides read TGCGCCAGCTTTGGGGACTCTCCCCTCTACGAGCAGTACTTC. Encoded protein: CASFGDSPLYEQYF.

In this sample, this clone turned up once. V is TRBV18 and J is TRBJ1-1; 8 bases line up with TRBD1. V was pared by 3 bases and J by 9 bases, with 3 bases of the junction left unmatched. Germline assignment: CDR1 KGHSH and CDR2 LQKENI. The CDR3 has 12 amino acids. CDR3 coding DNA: TGTGCCAGCTCACCTCGGACAGGGAAAGCTTTCTTT. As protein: CASSPRTGKAFF. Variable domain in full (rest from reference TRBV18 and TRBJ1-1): NAGVMQNPRHLVRRRGQEARLRCSPMKGHSHVYWYRQLPEEGLKFMVYLQKENIIDESGMPKERFSAEFPKEGPSILRIQQVVRGDSAAYFCASSPRTGKAFFGQGTRLTVV.

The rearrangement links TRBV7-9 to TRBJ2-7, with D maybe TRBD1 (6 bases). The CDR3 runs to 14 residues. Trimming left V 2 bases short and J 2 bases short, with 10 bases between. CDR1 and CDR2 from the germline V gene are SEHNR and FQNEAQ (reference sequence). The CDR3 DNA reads TGTGCCAGCAGCTTAACAGGGCCCACCTACGAGCAGTACTTC. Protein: CASSLTGPTYEQYF.

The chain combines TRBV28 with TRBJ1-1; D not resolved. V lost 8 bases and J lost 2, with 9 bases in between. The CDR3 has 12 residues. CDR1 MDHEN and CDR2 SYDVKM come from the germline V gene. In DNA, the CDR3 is TGTGCCAGCGTTCGAGAAAACACTGAAGCTTTCTTT. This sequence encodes CASVRENTEAFF.

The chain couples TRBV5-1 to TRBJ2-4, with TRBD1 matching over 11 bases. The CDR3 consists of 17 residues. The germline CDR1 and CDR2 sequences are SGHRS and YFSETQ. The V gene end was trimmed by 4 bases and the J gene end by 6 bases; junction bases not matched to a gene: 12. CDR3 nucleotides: TGCGCCAGCAGCACCGGACAGGGGGCTTCGTCGGTAAACATTCAGTACTTC. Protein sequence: CASSTGQGASSVNIQYF.